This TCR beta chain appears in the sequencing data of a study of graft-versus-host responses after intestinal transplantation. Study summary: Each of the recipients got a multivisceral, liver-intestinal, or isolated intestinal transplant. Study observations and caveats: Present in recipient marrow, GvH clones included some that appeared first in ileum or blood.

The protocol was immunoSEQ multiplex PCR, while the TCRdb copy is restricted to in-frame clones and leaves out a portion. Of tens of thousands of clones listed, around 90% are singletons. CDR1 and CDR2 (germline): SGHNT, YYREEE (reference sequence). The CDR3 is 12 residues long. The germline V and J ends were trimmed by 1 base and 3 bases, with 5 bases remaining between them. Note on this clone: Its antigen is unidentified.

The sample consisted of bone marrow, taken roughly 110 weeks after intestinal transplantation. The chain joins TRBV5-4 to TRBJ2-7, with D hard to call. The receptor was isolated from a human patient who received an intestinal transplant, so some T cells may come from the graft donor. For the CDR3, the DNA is TGTGCCAGCAGCTTGTACAGCTACGAGCAGTACTTC. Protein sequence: CASSLYSYEQYF.